This TCR beta chain was recovered during a study of T cell responses to AZD1222 COVID-19 vaccine. Study-wide background: Analysis merged second doses at about 4 or about 12 weeks.

Sequencing used immunoSEQ multiplex PCR; TCRdb keeps in-frame clones, though not all of them. Here the sample spans some 130,000 clones, 88% being singletons. General study points: Mostly white British, mostly female donors; authors suggested clonal diversity may be underestimated. Reportedly, close to half of spike-specific TCRs are directed against unmutated variant regions. Repertoires were obtained only post-peak T cell response.

Details on this clone: Antigen specificity is unknown.

This specimen was peripheral blood, taken on day 0 of AZD1222 vaccination. The clonotype was recovered from an adult in good health.

The CDR3 here is CASTLGRVNQPQHF. The CDR3 DNA follows: TGTGCCAGCACCCTGGGCAGGGTCAATCAGCCCCAGCATTTT. V usage is TRBV5-6 and J usage is TRBJ1-5; D perhaps matches TRBD1 (5 bases). Per the germline V gene, CDR1 is SGHDT and CDR2 is YYEEEE. Trimming shortened V by 6 bases and J by 3 bases, and 13 bases separated the two germline ends. The CDR3 contains 14 residues.